A selection of T cell receptor beta chains follows, all from one sample in a study of shared clonotypes between healthy human individuals. Sequencing used immunoSEQ multiplex PCR; TCRdb keeps in-frame clones, though not all of them. This table holds about 960,000 clones, about 80% found once. Specimen: memory CD4+ T cells sorted from blood. The receptors stem from a man between 18 and 29 years old in good health. Both conserved end residues are part of each CDR3. A D gene is named only where the DNA matches it firmly. Size values are once, few and many counts, or a class for expanded clones, and some rows have none.

j_call clone_size d_call v_call cdr3_aa cdr3_nt
TRBJ2-4 . TRBD1 TRBV19 CASSADRAKNIQYF TGTGCCAGTAGTGCGGACAGGGCCAAAAACATTCAGTACTTC
TRBJ2-5 . . TRBV5-5 CASSLSGSFQETQYF TGTGCCAGCAGCTTGTCGGGCAGCTTCCAAGAGACCCAGTACTTC
TRBJ1-3 . . TRBV30 CAWSNKGGGRNTIYF TGTGCCTGGAGCAATAAAGGAGGGGGTAGAAACACCATATATTTT
TRBJ1-2 few . TRBV20-1 CSAPARYGYTF TGCAGTGCTCCGGCGCGATATGGCTACACCTTC
TRBJ1-4 . . TRBV14 CASSRNTATNEKLFF TGTGCCAGCAGCCGAAACACCGCAACTAATGAAAAACTGTTTTTT
TRBJ2-7 . . TRBV9 CASSVGWQTFYEQYF TGTGCCAGCAGCGTAGGATGGCAGACCTTCTACGAGCAGTACTTC
TRBJ1-1 . TRBD1 TRBV11-3 CASSASGGRAFF TGTGCCAGCAGCGCCTCAGGGGGGCGGGCTTTCTTT
TRBJ2-7 . TRBD1 TRBV5-1 CASSFETGTGQYEQYF TGCGCCAGCAGCTTCGAAACCGGGACAGGGCAGTACGAGCAGTACTTC
TRBJ2-5 . TRBD2 TRBV9 CASSEAGVRETQYF TGTGCCAGCAGCGAGGCGGGAGTTCGAGAGACCCAGTACTTC
TRBJ1-2 once . TRBV14 CASSPGVSYGYTF TGTGCCAGCAGCCCGGGGGTGTCATATGGCTACACCTTC
TRBJ2-5 . . TRBV7-2 CASSSRQEAGTQYF TGTGCCAGCAGCTCCCGACAGGAGGCGGGGACCCAGTACTTC
TRBJ2-2 . TRBD1 TRBV18 CASSPMGQGTGELFF TGTGCCAGCTCACCAATGGGACAGGGAACCGGGGAGCTGTTTTTT
TRBJ2-7 . . TRBV2 CASSESWMSYEQYF TGTGCCAGCAGTGAAAGTTGGATGTCCTACGAGCAGTACTTC
TRBJ2-2 . . TRBV6-4 CASSLQGNTGELFF TGTGCCAGCAGTTTACAGGGTAACACCGGGGAGCTGTTTTTT
TRBJ2-5 . . TRBV14 CASSQGMETQYF TGTGCCAGCAGCCAGGGTATGGAGACCCAGTACTTC
TRBJ2-2 once TRBD1 TRBV5-1 CASSVGTGGWNTGELFF TGCGCCAGCAGCGTAGGGACAGGGGGCTGGAACACCGGGGAGCTGTTTTTT
TRBJ2-3 . TRBD1 TRBV27 CASSLAVPTGVPDTQYF TGTGCCAGCAGTTTAGCCGTACCGACAGGGGTACCAGATACGCAGTATTTT
TRBJ1-4 . TRBD1 TRBV18 CASSSGTGGVLEKLFF TGTGCCAGCTCATCGGGGACAGGGGGCGTTCTGGAAAAACTGTTTTTT
TRBJ2-2 . . TRBV4-3 CASSQDYANTGELFF TGCGCCAGCAGCCAAGACTACGCGAACACCGGGGAGCTGTTTTTT
TRBJ2-2 . . TRBV25-1 CASSHRNTGELFF TGTGCCAGCAGCCACAGGAACACCGGGGAGCTGTTTTTT
TRBJ1-1 . . TRBV30 CAWSFSTEAFF TGTGCCTGGAGTTTTAGCACTGAAGCTTTCTTT
TRBJ2-7 few TRBD2 TRBV5-1 CASSESTGTTGEQYF TGCGCCAGCAGCGAAAGCACCGGGACTACGGGCGAGCAGTACTTC
TRBJ2-7 . TRBD2 TRBV5-1 CASSLSGGSYEQYF TGCGCCAGCAGCCTTAGCGGGGGCTCCTACGAGCAGTACTTC
TRBJ1-1 . . TRBV5-1 CASSLGDTFMNTEAFF TGCGCCAGCAGCTTGGGGGACACTTTCATGAACACTGAAGCTTTCTTT
TRBJ1-1 few TRBD1 TRBV5-4 CASRTQGENTEAFF TGTGCCAGCCGTACGCAGGGGGAGAACACTGAAGCTTTCTTT
TRBJ1-5 . . TRBV5-6 CASSLRSGTYSNQPQHF TGTGCCAGCAGCTTGAGGTCAGGAACCTATAGCAATCAGCCCCAGCATTTT
TRBJ2-3 . TRBD1 TRBV5-1 CASSTGQGAMDTQYF TGCGCCAGCAGCACGGGACAGGGGGCGATGGATACGCAGTATTTT
TRBJ2-2 . TRBD1 TRBV10-3 CAISPDRASGGELFF TGTGCCATCAGCCCTGACAGGGCAAGTGGCGGGGAGCTGTTTTTT
TRBJ1-4 few TRBD1 TRBV18 CASSPWQGATNEKLFF TGTGCCAGCTCACCTTGGCAGGGGGCAACTAATGAAAAACTGTTTTTT
TRBJ2-2 . . TRBV2 CASDSSHTGELFF TGTGCCAGCGATTCCTCCCACACCGGGGAGCTGTTTTTT
TRBJ1-2 . TRBD1 TRBV30 CAWGGQGDYGYTF TGTGCCTGGGGGGGACAGGGTGACTATGGCTACACCTTC
TRBJ1-1 few . TRBV5-6 CASSGGNTEAFF TGTGCCAGCAGCGGAGGAAACACTGAAGCTTTCTTT
TRBJ2-6 . . TRBV28 CASSQTGGGAGANVLTF TGTGCCAGCAGCCAAACAGGGGGAGGGGCTGGGGCCAACGTCCTGACTTTC
TRBJ1-1 . . TRBV5-1 CASSLDPGQGAEAFF TGCGCCAGCAGCTTGGACCCGGGGCAGGGCGCTGAAGCTTTCTTT
TRBJ2-7 . TRBD2 TRBV6-1 CASSGRGLAEYEQYF TGTGCCAGCAGTGGGAGGGGACTAGCGGAATACGAGCAGTACTTC
TRBJ1-3 many . TRBV7-2 CASSLSGGSGNTIYF TGTGCCAGCAGCTTAAGTGGGGGTTCCGGAAACACCATATATTTT
TRBJ1-5 once TRBD1 TRBV19 CASSDRGLEYSNQPQHF TGTGCCAGTTCAGACAGGGGGCTCGAATATAGCAATCAGCCCCAGCATTTT
TRBJ2-2 . TRBD1 TRBV2 CASSDQGGGGELFF TGTGCCAGCAGTGATCAAGGGGGCGGCGGGGAGCTGTTTTTT
TRBJ1-2 . . TRBV28 CASSLLSQAAYGYTF TGTGCCAGCAGTTTATTATCGCAGGCGGCCTATGGCTACACCTTC
TRBJ1-3 . . TRBV7-2 CASSLGGGLGGNTIYF TGTGCCAGCAGCTTAGGGGGGGGCCTTGGTGGAAACACCATATATTTT
TRBJ1-5 . . TRBV10-3 CAISESSGPNQPQHF TGTGCCATCAGTGAGTCGTCAGGGCCCAATCAGCCCCAGCATTTT
TRBJ1-2 . . TRBV5-1 CASSLGGQDGYTF TGCGCCAGCAGCTTGGGGGGCCAGGATGGCTACACCTTC
TRBJ2-7 . TRBD1 TRBV10-3 CAISVGQGGWGEQYF TGTGCCATCAGTGTCGGACAGGGTGGCTGGGGCGAGCAGTACTTC
TRBJ2-5 . TRBD2 TRBV5-1 CASSPGGLAVRETQYF TGCGCCAGCAGCCCCGGAGGTCTAGCGGTCCGGGAGACCCAGTACTTC